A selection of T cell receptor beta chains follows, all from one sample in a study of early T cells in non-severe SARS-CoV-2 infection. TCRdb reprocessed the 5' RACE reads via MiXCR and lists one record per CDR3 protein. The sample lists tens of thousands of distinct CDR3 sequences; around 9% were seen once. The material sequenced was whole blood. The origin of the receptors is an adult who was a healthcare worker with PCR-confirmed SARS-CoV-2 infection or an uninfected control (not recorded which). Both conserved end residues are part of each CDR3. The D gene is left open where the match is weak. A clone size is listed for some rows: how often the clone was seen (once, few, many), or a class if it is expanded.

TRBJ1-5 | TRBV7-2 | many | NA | TGTGCCAGCAGCTTAGAACGGGGGGGAAATCAGCCCCAGCATTTT | CASSLERGGNQPQHF
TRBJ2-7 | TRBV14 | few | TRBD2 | TGTGCCAGCAGCCAAGAAAGAGGGAGGGCTCACGAGCAGTACTTC | CASSQERGRAHEQYF
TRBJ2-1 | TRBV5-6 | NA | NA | TGTGCCAGCAGCTTGGAACAGGGCCTTAGCTCCTACAATGAGCAGTTCTTC | CASSLEQGLSSYNEQFF
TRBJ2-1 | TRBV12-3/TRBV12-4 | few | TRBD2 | TGTGCCAGCAGTTCTCAAGCGGGAAGGTACAATGAGCAGTTCTTC | CASSSQAGRYNEQFF
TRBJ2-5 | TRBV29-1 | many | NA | TGCAGCGTCCGCACGGGCTTAGCGGAGACCCAGTACTTC | CSVRTGLAETQYF
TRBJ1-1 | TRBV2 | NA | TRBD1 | TGTGCCACGGGACAGAAGCGGAACACTGAAGCTTTCTTT | CATGQKRNTEAFF
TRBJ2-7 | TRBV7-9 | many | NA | TGTGCCAGCAGCTTAGTAGGGCTAGCTCCATCCGAGCAGTACTTC | CASSLVGLAPSEQYF
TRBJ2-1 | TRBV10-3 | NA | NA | TGTGCCGTTCGGGACCAAAACGGGGATGAGCAGTTCTTC | CAVRDQNGDEQFF
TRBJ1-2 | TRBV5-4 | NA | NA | TGTGCCAGCAGCCTGGACAGTAACTATGGCTACACCTTC | CASSLDSNYGYTF
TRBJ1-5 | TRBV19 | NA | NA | TGTGCCAGTAGTCCGGGACCTGATCAGCCCCAGCATTTT | CASSPGPDQPQHF
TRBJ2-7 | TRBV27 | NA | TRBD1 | TGTGCCAGCAGTGCATCCGGGACAGGGCGAGACGAGCAGTACTTC | CASSASGTGRDEQYF
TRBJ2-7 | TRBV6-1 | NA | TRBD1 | TGTGCCACCGCGGGACAGGGGAACTACGAGCAGTACTTC | CATAGQGNYEQYF
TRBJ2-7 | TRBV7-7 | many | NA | TGTGCTAGCAGCTTACAGGACCGCTCCTACGAGCAGTACTTC | CASSLQDRSYEQYF
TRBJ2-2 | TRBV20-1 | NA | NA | TGCAGTGCTAGCTACTTAGGACAAACGAACACCGGGGAGCTGTTTTTT | CSASYLGQTNTGELFF
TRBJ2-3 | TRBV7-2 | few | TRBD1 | TGTGCCAGCAGCTTGGACAGGAAGAAAGATACGCAGTATTTT | CASSLDRKKDTQYF
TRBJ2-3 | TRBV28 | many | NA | TGTGCCAGCAGTTCGGGTCCGACGGGTACGCAGTATTTT | CASSSGPTGTQYF
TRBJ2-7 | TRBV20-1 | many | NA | TGCAGTGCCTGGCTTCCAATAACCTACGAGCAGTACTTC | CSAWLPITYEQYF
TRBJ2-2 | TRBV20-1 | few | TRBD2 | TGCAGTGCTAGTGATGGGAGGGTAACCGGGGAGCTGTTTTTT | CSASDGRVTGELFF
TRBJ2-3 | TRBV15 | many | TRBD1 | TGTGCCACCAGCAGAGTAACGGGACAGGGGGAAAATACGCAGTATTTT | CATSRVTGQGENTQYF
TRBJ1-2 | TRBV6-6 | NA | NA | TGTGCCAGCAGTTACTCGCAGTGGGGAGATGGCTACACCTTC | CASSYSQWGDGYTF
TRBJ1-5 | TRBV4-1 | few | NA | TGCGCCAGCAGCCAACACGAGGGTGACAATCAGCCCCAGCATTTT | CASSQHEGDNQPQHF
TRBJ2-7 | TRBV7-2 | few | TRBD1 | TGTGCCAGCGGAGAGCTGGGACAGGGGGCGAGGGAGCAGTACTTC | CASGELGQGAREQYF
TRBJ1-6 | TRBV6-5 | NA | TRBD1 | TGTGCCAGCAGTTACTCGGAACAGGGGGCATGGAATTCACCCCTCCACTTT | CASSYSEQGAWNSPLHF
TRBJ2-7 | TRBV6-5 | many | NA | TGTGCCAGCAGTTACTCTTTGGGGGGGACATCCTCCGAGCAGTACTTC | CASSYSLGGTSSEQYF
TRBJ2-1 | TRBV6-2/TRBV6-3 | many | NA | TGTGCCAGCAGTTCAAAGGGTGGGCAACCGGTGGTCGATGAGCAGTTCTTC | CASSSKGGQPVVDEQFF
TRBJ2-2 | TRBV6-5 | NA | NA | TGTGCCAGCAGCAGGACCAACGGGGAGCTGTTTTTT | CASSRTNGELFF
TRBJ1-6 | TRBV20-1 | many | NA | TGCAGTGCTAGAGATCATCACAGCCGAAGATATAATTCACCCCTCCACTTT | CSARDHHSRRYNSPLHF
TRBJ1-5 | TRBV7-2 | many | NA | TGTGCCAGCAGCTTAGTATCAGGGAGCAATCAGCCCCAGCATTTT | CASSLVSGSNQPQHF
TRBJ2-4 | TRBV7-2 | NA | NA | TGTGCCAGCAGCTGGGACAAAAACATTCAGTACTTC | CASSWDKNIQYF
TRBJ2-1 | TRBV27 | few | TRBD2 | TGTGCCAGCAGTTTAAAAGCGGGGTTATACAATGAGCAGTTCTTC | CASSLKAGLYNEQFF
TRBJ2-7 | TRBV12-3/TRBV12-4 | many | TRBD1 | TGTGCCAGCAGTTTAGAGGGGACAGGGGGCTACGAGCAGTACTTC | CASSLEGTGGYEQYF
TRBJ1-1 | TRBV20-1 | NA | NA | TGCAGTGCCCCGGCTTCGCAGATAAACACTGAAGCTTTCTTT | CSAPASQINTEAFF
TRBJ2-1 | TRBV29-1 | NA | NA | TGCAGCGTTCGTACAGTGAGGGGCAATGAGCAGTTCTTC | CSVRTVRGNEQFF
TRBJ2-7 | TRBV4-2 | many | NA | TGTGCCAGCAGCCAAGGGGGAGCGGGCTCCTACGAGCAGTACTTC | CASSQGGAGSYEQYF
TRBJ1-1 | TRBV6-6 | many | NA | TGTGCCAGCAGTTACATGACGAACACTGAAGCTTTCTTT | CASSYMTNTEAFF
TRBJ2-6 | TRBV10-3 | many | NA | TGTGCCATCAGTCGGGACGGAAGCTCTGGGGCCAACGTCCTGACTTTC | CAISRDGSSGANVLTF
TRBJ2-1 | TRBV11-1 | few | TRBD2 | TGTGCCAGCAGCTTAGCGGCGGCGGGAGGGAACTACAATGAGCAGTTCTTC | CASSLAAAGGNYNEQFF
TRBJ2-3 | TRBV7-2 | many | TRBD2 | TGTGCCAGCAGCCGAAGAGGACTAGTCGGGGATACAGATACGCAGTATTTT | CASSRRGLVGDTDTQYF
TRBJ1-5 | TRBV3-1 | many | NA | TGTGCCAGCAGCCAGTCGGGACAACTCTTAGATCAGCCCCAGCATTTT | CASSQSGQLLDQPQHF
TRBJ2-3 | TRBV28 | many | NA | TGTGCCAGCAGTCAGGGGATCACAGATACGCAGTATTTT | CASSQGITDTQYF
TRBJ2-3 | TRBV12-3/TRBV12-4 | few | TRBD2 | TGTGCCAGCAGGGGCCCGGGAGGTGATACGCAGTATTTT | CASRGPGGDTQYF
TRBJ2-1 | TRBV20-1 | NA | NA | TGCAGTGCTCCCTATTTAGGTCGTACTGAGCAGTTCTTC | CSAPYLGRTEQFF
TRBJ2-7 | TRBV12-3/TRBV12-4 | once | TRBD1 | TGTGCCAGCAGTCCGGGACAGGGTTACTCCTACGAGCAGTACTTC | CASSPGQGYSYEQYF
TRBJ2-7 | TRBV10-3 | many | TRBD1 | TGTGCCATCGGGACAGATGGTTACGAGCAGTACTTC | CAIGTDGYEQYF
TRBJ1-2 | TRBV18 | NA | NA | TGTGCCAGCTCATTCCAGGGTTACGGTGGCTACACCTTC | CASSFQGYGGYTF
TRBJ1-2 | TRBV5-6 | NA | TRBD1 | TGTGCCAGCAGCTTTCAGGGGGCTAACTATGGCTACACCTTC | CASSFQGANYGYTF
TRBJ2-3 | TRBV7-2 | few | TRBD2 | TGTGCCAGCAGCTTAGGAGCGGGAGTAGTAGATACGCAGTATTTT | CASSLGAGVVDTQYF
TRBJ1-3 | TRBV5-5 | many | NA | TGTGCCAGCAGCTTTGACGGAAGCTCTGGAAACACCATATATTTT | CASSFDGSSGNTIYF
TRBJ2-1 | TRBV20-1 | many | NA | TGCAGTGCTCCACCCCGGGACTTAAGCTACAATGAGCAGTTCTTC | CSAPPRDLSYNEQFF
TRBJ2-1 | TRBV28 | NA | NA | TGTGCCAGCAGTTTGATCCGGGAGGAGCAGTTCTTC | CASSLIREEQFF
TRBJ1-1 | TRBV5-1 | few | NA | TGCGCCAGCCGAACAGGGTTTGACACTGAAGCTTTCTTT | CASRTGFDTEAFF
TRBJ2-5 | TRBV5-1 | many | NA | TGCGCCAGCAGCCAGGGACTTAGGAAACAAGAGACCCAGTACTTC | CASSQGLRKQETQYF
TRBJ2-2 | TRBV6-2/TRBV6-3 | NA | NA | TGTGCCAGCAGTATGGCGACGAACACCGGGGAGCTGTTTTTT | CASSMATNTGELFF